These 12 T cell receptor beta chains were all obtained from the same sample, sequenced in a study of T cells in Graves' hyperthyroidism and ophthalmopathy. There were TCR beta CDR3 regions amplified from RNA transcripts. The TCR CDR3 first-round RT-PCR relied on the HTBI primer set. Via MiXCR, TCRdb re-called the multiplex PCR reads, giving one row per CDR3 protein. The sample contains almost 600,000 distinct CDR3 sequences, about 45% of which appear only once. Sequencing used peripheral blood or thyroid tissue (not recorded which). The receptors shown here come from a young woman with Graves' hyperthyroidism.

Note on this clonotype: A much larger clone sits a single nucleotide away, making a read error possible. The rearrangement links TRBV5-5 to TRBJ2-5; the D is unclear. CDR1 SGHKS and CDR2 YYEKEE come from the germline V gene (reference sequence). CDR3 length equals 13 residues. CDR3 protein: CAGSLYATETQYF. The CDR3 nucleotides read TGTGCCGGCAGCTTGTATGCCACGGAGACCCAGTACTTC.

The chain joins TRBV30 to TRBJ1-5, with D unresolved. Trimming shortened V by 1 base and J by 3 bases, and 7 bases separated the two germline ends. This CDR3 is built from 13 residues. Germline CDR1 reads GTSNPN; CDR2 reads SVGIG (reference sequence). The CDR3 is CAWSEGNNQPQHF. The DNA for the CDR3 is TGTGCCTGGAGTGAGGGAAACAATCAGCCCCAGCATTTT.

The sample holds many counts of this clonotype. The J gene is TRBJ1-6, the V gene TRBV5-1; no reliable D call. V lost 0 bases, J lost 1 base, and 11 bases lay in between. CDR3 size: 17 residues. The V gene's germline CDR1 is SGHRS and CDR2 YFSETQ. The chain's CDR3 is CASSLVLRGSYNSPLHF. Here the CDR3 DNA reads TGCGCCAGCAGCTTGGTCCTCCGGGGATCCTATAATTCACCCCTCCACTTT.

Worth noting for this clonotype: One end of the junction does not line up with germline, which may come from a read error. This chain connects TRBV7-2 to TRBJ2-5; 14 nucleotides agree with TRBD2. There are 14 residues in the CDR3. Germline V gene sequence: CDR1 SGHTA, CDR2 FQGNSA. The CDR3 sequence: CASSQGLAGGSQYF. CDR3 in DNA: TGCGCCAGCAGCCAAGGACTAGCGGGAGGCAGCCAGTACTTC. The variable domain in full, with the rest retrieved from reference TRBV7-2 and TRBJ2-5, is GAGVSQSPSNKVTEKGKDVELRCDPISGHTALYWYRQSLGQGLEFLIYFQGNSAPDKSGLPSDRFSAERTGGSVSTLTIQRTQQEDSAVYLCASSQGLAGGSQYFGPGTRLLVL.

On this clonotype: Germline and junction disagree at one end, which may indicate a read error. The J gene is TRBJ1-1, the V gene TRBV29-1; 10 nucleotides align to TRBD1. The germline CDR1 and CDR2 sequences are SQVTM and ANQGSEA. This CDR3 is built from 14 residues. The CDR3 sequence: CAWGTGAAGTEAFF. Written as DNA, the CDR3 is TGTGCCTGGGGGACAGGGGCCGCGGGCACTGAAGCTTTCTTT. The variable domain in full, completed from reference TRBV29-1 and TRBJ1-1, reads SAVISQKPSRDICQRGTSLTIQCQVDSQVTMMFWYRQQPGQSLTLIATANQGSEATYESGFVIDKFPISRPNLTFSTLTVSNMSPEDSSIYLCAWGTGAAGTEAFFGQGTRLTVV.

This clonotype was recorded many times. This sequence joins TRBV6-5 and TRBJ1-1, with 8 bases fitting TRBD1. Per the germline V gene, CDR1 is MNHEY and CDR2 is SVGAGI. There are 14 residues in the CDR3. Trimming removed 6 bases from V and 4 bases from J; junction bases left unmatched: 7. The CDR3 region has the DNA TGTGCCAGCAGACATACAGGGGGAGGCACTGAAGCTTTCTTT. The encoded protein is CASRHTGGGTEAFF.

V gene TRBV10-3 combines with J gene TRBJ1-2; tentative D call: TRBD1 (5 bases). Germline assignment: CDR1 ENHRY and CDR2 SYGVKD. Trimming left V 7 bases short and J 8 bases short, with 23 bases between. The CDR3 has 15 amino acids. CDR3 region: CAINRLLESQGGYTF. CDR3 sequence (DNA): TGTGCCATCAACAGGTTATTGGAAAGCCAAGGAGGCTACACCTTC.

This clonotype was detected many times. V and J are TRBV6-5 and TRBJ1-3; TRBD1 is a possible D gene (5 bases). The CDR3 has 16 amino acids. Germline CDR1 reads MNHEY; CDR2 reads SVGAGI. Trimming took off 6 bases at V and 0 bases at J, with 15 bases between the two ends. In DNA, the CDR3 is TGTGCCAGCAGCTCGGCGGGACTGGACTCTGGAAACACCATATATTTT. Amino acids: CASSSAGLDSGNTIYF.

V gene TRBV7-8 combines with J gene TRBJ1-6; possible D gene TRBD1, 5 bases. The CDR3 length is 15 residues. CDR1 SGHVS and CDR2 FQNEAQ come from the germline V gene. V lost 7 bases to trimming and J lost 3 bases, with 13 bases between them. The CDR3: CASTKTAVYNSPLHF. The CDR3, as DNA: TGTGCCAGCACCAAGACAGCAGTCTATAATTCACCCCTCCACTTT.

The CDR3 nucleotides read TGTGCCAGCAGTTACAGGGGGCTACCCCTCGGGGCCAACGTCCTGACTTTC. Its translation: CASSYRGLPLGANVLTF. The chain carries TRBV2 and TRBJ2-6, with 9 bases matching TRBD1. The CDR3 runs to 17 residues. The V gene's germline CDR1 is SNHLY and CDR2 FYNNEI. V dropped 5 bases and J dropped 4; count of bases not matched to a gene: 9.

For this clonotype: A clone one base away is much larger, so this may be a read error. The chain uses TRBV4-2 and TRBJ2-7; a possible D gene is TRBD1 (5 bases). The CDR3 totals 15 residues. Germline V gene lookup returns CDR1 LGHNA and CDR2 YNFKEQ. For the CDR3, the DNA is TGTGCCAGCACCGCGCAGGGTTCTGGCTCCTACGAGCAGTGCTTC. It codes for CASTAQGSGSYEQCF.

About this clonotype: This may be a read error: a much more frequent sequence differs by one nucleotide. This chain uses TRBV6-1 with TRBJ1-5, with D possibly TRBD1 on 5 matching bases. CDR3 length equals 18 residues. From germline, CDR1 is MNHNS and CDR2 SASEGT. CDR3 sequence: CVSSGLRDGQGSNQPQHF. CDR3 coding DNA: TGTGTCAGCAGTGGGCTCCGGGACGGCCAAGGTAGCAATCAGCCCCAGCATTTT.